This entry describes one T cell receptor beta chain. The antigen is unknown. This sample is part of a study of cytomegalovirus exposure and HLA in healthy donors. General study points: Researchers counted roughly 150 TCR beta chains as cytomegalovirus-associated. Among TCR sequences, most were rare, though some public TCRs appeared in many donors.

The CDR3 length is 18 residues. The germline V gene encodes CDR1 SGHTA and CDR2 FQGNSA. Unmatched junction bases numbered 7, after V lost 4 bases and J lost 0 bases. Sequenced by immunoSEQ multiplex PCR; TCRdb stores in-frame clones only, minus some. The repertoire consists of some 140,000 clones, with roughly 90% occurring once and the leading ten covering around 22%. Material: PBMCs. The V gene is TRBV7-2, the J gene TRBJ2-6; 9 bases line up with TRBD2. This clonotype originated in a man younger than 35 in good health and CMV-seropositive. The CDR3 DNA reads as TGTGCCAGCAGCTCCAAATCTAGCGGGGTCTCTGGGGCCAACGTCCTGACTTTC. Amino acids: CASSSKSSGVSGANVLTF.